This T cell receptor (beta chain) was obtained from a study of T cells in Graves' hyperthyroidism and ophthalmopathy. Germline-derived CDR1 and CDR2 are SNHLY and FYNNEI. The CDR3 extends over 14 amino acids. The V segment lost 4 bases and the J segment 9 bases; nucleotides outside the gene matches: 6. Diagnosing involved the use of clinical symptoms, serum thyroxine and TRAb, thyroid ultrasound and orbital computed tomography. Amplification of TCR beta CDR3 regions was performed using RNA transcripts as template. A set of HTBI primers served as the primers for a first-round RT-PCR of the TCR CDR3. TCRdb reanalysed the multiplex PCR reads using MiXCR and keeps one entry per CDR3 protein. The table includes around 520,000 distinct CDR3 sequences, about 24% detected once.

The V and J genes are TRBV2 and TRBJ1-6; TRBD1 agrees at 7 bases. The sample taken for sequencing was blood. The TCR was taken from a woman in her twenties or thirties with Graves' ophthalmopathy. The CDR3 DNA is TGTGCCAGCAGTGCACAGGGGTTGGGTTCACCCCTCCACTTT. Translating it yields CASSAQGLGSPLHF.